This is a list of T cell receptor beta chains from one sample in a study of shared clonotypes between healthy human individuals. Some clones are missing from TCRdb's copy, which holds only in-frame ones; the method was immunoSEQ multiplex PCR. This sample has hundreds of thousands of clones, with less than 75% found just once. The sequenced sample was memory CD4+ T cells sorted from blood. These receptors were obtained from a man aged 25-45 years in good health. Each CDR3 is given with its conserved first and last residue. D genes are given only for firm matches. The size field is filled for only some rows; it gives once, few, many or a size class.

j_call clone_size v_call d_call cdr3_aa cdr3_nt
TRBJ1-3 . TRBV28 . CASTSGTDPGNTIYF TGTGCCAGCACCTCTGGGACGGATCCTGGAAACACCATATATTTT
TRBJ2-7 few TRBV7-6 TRBD2 CASSSLAVGEQYF TGTGCCAGCAGTTCCCTAGCGGTTGGCGAGCAGTACTTC
TRBJ2-5 . TRBV28 TRBD2 CASTLAGIRQETQYF TGTGCCAGCACCCTAGCGGGGATTAGACAAGAGACCCAGTACTTC
TRBJ1-1 . TRBV5-1 . CASRGTLSNTEAFF TGCGCCAGCAGGGGTACGTTGTCGAACACTGAAGCTTTCTTT
TRBJ2-5 many TRBV7-6 TRBD2 CASRRASGRVQETQYF TGTGCCAGCAGGAGAGCTAGCGGGAGGGTTCAAGAGACCCAGTACTTC
TRBJ1-2 . TRBV2 . CASSYRQAQALNYGYTF TGTGCCAGCAGTTACAGGCAGGCCCAAGCGTTGAACTATGGCTACACCTTC
TRBJ2-5 . TRBV6-5 TRBD1 CASRRDRGYGETQYF TGTGCCAGCAGGCGGGACAGGGGGTACGGGGAGACCCAGTACTTC
TRBJ1-5 many TRBV7-2 . CASSPGGGIRNQPQHF TGTGCCAGCAGCCCCGGGGGCGGTATCCGCAATCAGCCCCAGCATTTT
TRBJ2-1 . TRBV7-2 TRBD2 CASSLDSLAGGYNEQFF TGTGCCAGCAGCTTAGATTCGCTAGCGGGAGGGTACAATGAGCAGTTCTTC
TRBJ1-3 . TRBV4-2 TRBD1 CASSQDPPTGSGNTIYF TGTGCCAGCAGCCAAGACCCACCGACAGGGTCCGGAAACACCATATATTTT
TRBJ2-3 . TRBV27 TRBD1 CASSLFPDRVQAQYF TGTGCCAGCAGTTTATTCCCTGACAGGGTACAGGCGCAGTATTTT
TRBJ1-5 . TRBV2 . CASSGTGGNQPQHF TGTGCCAGCAGTGGAACTGGCGGGAATCAGCCCCAGCATTTT
TRBJ1-4 . TRBV5-5 . CASSFSERGEKLFF TGTGCCAGCAGCTTCTCCGAGCGAGGTGAAAAACTGTTTTTT
TRBJ2-1 . TRBV9 . CASSNPTFSGTPRYNEQFF TGTGCCAGCTCAAATCCTACCTTTAGCGGAACCCCCCGTTACAATGAGCAGTTCTTC
TRBJ2-3 . TRBV27 . CASSLKVRDPTDTQYF TGTGCCAGCAGTTTAAAAGTCCGGGACCCAACAGATACGCAGTATTTT
TRBJ2-1 few TRBV19 . CASSRSGTRTNEQFF TGTGCCAGTAGTAGATCCGGGACACGGACCAATGAGCAGTTCTTC
TRBJ2-1 . TRBV27 . CASSSWGTQPVEQFF TGTGCCAGCAGCTCTTGGGGCACCCAGCCAGTTGAGCAGTTCTTC
TRBJ2-7 . TRBV19 . CASSIGHEQYF TGTGCCAGTAGTATAGGCCACGAGCAGTACTTC
TRBJ1-1 few TRBV18 . CASSREGGTEAFF TGTGCCAGCTCACGGGAAGGTGGAACTGAAGCTTTCTTT
TRBJ2-3 . TRBV7-6 . CASSLAGTRTDTQYF TGTGCCAGCAGCTTAGCGGGAACTCGCACAGATACGCAGTATTTT
TRBJ2-5 once TRBV7-8 TRBD1 CASSLQEGTGYQETQYF TGTGCCAGCAGCTTACAAGAGGGGACAGGGTATCAAGAGACCCAGTACTTC
TRBJ2-1 . TRBV15 . CATSFRTVAHNEQFF TGTGCCACCAGCTTCCGGACCGTAGCACACAATGAGCAGTTCTTC
TRBJ2-5 few TRBV7-6 . CASSLVVEETQYF TGTGCCAGCAGCTTAGTGGTCGAAGAGACCCAGTACTTC
TRBJ1-2 few TRBV14 . CASSQVRSGGYTF TGTGCCAGCAGCCAAGTAAGATCGGGAGGCTACACCTTC
TRBJ2-3 once TRBV29-1 TRBD2 CSVERGSGDTQYF TGCAGCGTTGAGCGGGGGTCTGGAGATACGCAGTATTTT
TRBJ2-5 many TRBV4-3 . CASSQELVGFQETQYF TGCGCCAGCAGCCAAGAGTTAGTGGGATTCCAAGAGACCCAGTACTTC
TRBJ2-7 few TRBV7-6 TRBD1 CASSIGTAYEQYF TGTGCCAGCAGCATCGGGACAGCCTACGAGCAGTACTTC
TRBJ2-3 . TRBV9 TRBD2 CASSVATLAGGKDTQYF TGTGCCAGCAGCGTAGCTACCCTAGCGGGAGGAAAAGATACGCAGTATTTT
TRBJ2-1 . TRBV9 TRBD1 CASSVRGQLRNEQFF TGTGCCAGCAGCGTACGGGGACAGTTGAGAAATGAGCAGTTCTTC
TRBJ2-2 many TRBV6-4 . CASSDRDTGELFF TGTGCCAGCAGTGACAGGGACACCGGGGAGCTGTTTTTT